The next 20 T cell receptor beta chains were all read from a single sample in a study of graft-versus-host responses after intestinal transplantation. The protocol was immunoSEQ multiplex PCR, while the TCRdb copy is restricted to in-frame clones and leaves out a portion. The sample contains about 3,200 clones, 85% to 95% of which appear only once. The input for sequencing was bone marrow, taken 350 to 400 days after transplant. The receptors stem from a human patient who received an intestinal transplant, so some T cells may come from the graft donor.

CDR3 nucleotides: TGTGCCAGCAGGCTCGGGACTAGCGGGAGAAACGAGCAGTACTTC. This translates into CASRLGTSGRNEQYF. The chain carries TRBV6-4 and TRBJ2-7, with 14 bases lining up with TRBD2. The CDR3 length is 15 residues. Germline values: CDR1 MRHNA, CDR2 SNTAGT. With V trimmed by 6 bases and J by 5 bases, 6 bases remained unmatched.

For the CDR3, the DNA is TGCAGCGTTCGAGGGGTTTGGGGGGGCTCCGGGGAGCTGTTTTTT. It is translated as CSVRGVWGGSGELFF. The V gene is TRBV29-1, the J gene TRBJ2-2; D is possibly TRBD2 (7 bases). Germline CDR1 and CDR2: SQVTM and ANQGSEA. Deletions cut 5 bases from V and 6 bases from J, with 19 bases between. The CDR3 runs 15 residues.

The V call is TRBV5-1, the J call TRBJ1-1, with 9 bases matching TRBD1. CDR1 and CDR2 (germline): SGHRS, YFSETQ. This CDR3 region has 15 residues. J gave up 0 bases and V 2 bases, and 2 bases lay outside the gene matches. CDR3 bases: TGCGCCAGCAGCTTAGGACAGGGGATGAACACTGAAGCTTTCTTT. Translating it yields CASSLGQGMNTEAFF. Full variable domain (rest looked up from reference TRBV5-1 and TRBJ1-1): KAGVTQTPRYLIKTRGQQVTLSCSPISGHRSVSWYQQTPGQGLQFLFEYFSETQRNKGNFPGRFSGRQFSNSRSEMNVSTLELGDSALYLCASSLGQGMNTEAFFGQGTRLTVV.

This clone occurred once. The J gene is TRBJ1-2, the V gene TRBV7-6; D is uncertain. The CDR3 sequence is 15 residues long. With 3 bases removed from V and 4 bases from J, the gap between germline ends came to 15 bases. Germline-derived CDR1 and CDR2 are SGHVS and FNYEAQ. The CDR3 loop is CASSLQSRKTYGYTF. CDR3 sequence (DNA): TGTGCCAGCAGCTTGCAATCTCGAAAGACCTATGGCTACACCTTC.

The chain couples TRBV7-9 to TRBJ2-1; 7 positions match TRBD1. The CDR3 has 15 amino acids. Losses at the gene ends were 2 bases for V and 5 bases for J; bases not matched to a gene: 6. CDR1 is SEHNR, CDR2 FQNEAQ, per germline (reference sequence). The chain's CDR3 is CASSLLTGRDNEQFF. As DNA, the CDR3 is TGTGCCAGCAGCTTATTGACAGGGCGGGACAATGAGCAGTTCTTC.

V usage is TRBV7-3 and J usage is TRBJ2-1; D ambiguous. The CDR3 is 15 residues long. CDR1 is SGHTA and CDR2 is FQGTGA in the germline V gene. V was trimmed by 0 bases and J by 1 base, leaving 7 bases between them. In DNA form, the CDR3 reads TGTGCCAGCAGCTTAACGACTGAGTCCTACAATGAGCAGTTCTTC. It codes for CASSLTTESYNEQFF.

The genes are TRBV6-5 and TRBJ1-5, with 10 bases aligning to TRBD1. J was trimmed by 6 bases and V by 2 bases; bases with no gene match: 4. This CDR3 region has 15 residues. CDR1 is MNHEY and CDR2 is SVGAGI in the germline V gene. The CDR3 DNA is TGTGCCAGCAGTTACGGGACAGGGGCCTCTCAGCCCCAGCATTTT. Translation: CASSYGTGASQPQHF.

CDR3 bases: TGTGCTAGTGGTCTCAGACTCCAGGGTAGGAAGGGAAACACCATATATTTT. The encoded protein is CASGLRLQGRKGNTIYF. The chain carries TRBV12-5 and TRBJ1-3; weak D call: TRBD1 (5 bases). Per the germline V gene, CDR1 is LGHNT and CDR2 is FRNRAP. Trimming removed 5 bases from V and 4 bases from J, with 21 bases in between. The CDR3 sequence is 17 residues long.

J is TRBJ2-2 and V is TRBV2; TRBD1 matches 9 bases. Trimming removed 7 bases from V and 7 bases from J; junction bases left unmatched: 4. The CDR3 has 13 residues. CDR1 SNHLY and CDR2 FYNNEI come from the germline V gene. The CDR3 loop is CASMTGGVGELFF. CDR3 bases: TGTGCCAGCATGACAGGGGGAGTCGGGGAGCTGTTTTTT.

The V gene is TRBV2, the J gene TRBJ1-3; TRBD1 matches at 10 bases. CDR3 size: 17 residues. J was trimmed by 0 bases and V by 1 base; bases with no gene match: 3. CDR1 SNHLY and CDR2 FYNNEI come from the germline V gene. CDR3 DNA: TGTGCCAGCAGTGAAGGACAGGGGGCTGTCTCTGGAAACACCATATATTTT. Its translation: CASSEGQGAVSGNTIYF. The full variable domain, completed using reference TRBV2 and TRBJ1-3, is EPEVTQTPSHQVTQMGQEVILRCVPISNHLYFYWYRQILGQKVEFLVSFYNNEISEKSEIFDDQFSVERPDGSNFTLKIRSTKLEDSAMYFCASSEGQGAVSGNTIYFGEGSWLTVV.

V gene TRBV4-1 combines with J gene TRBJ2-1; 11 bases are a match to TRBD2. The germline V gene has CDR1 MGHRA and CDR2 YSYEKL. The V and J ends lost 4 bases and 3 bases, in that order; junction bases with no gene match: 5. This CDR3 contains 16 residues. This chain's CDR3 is CASSRSGLADYNEQFF. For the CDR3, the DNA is TGCGCCAGCAGCCGATCGGGACTAGCGGACTACAATGAGCAGTTCTTC.

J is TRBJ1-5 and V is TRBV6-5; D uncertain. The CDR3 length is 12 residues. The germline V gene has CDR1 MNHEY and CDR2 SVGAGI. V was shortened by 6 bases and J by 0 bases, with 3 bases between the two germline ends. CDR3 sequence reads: CASRNSNQPQHF. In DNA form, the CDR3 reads TGTGCCAGCAGGAATAGCAATCAGCCCCAGCATTTT.

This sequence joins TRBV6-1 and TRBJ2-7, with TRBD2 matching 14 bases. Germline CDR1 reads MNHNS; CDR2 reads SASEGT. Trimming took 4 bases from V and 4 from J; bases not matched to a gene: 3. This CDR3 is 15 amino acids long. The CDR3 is CASSVGTSGSYEQYF. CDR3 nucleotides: TGTGCCAGCAGTGTAGGGACTAGCGGGAGTTACGAGCAGTACTTC.

CDR3 residues: CASSLWAGLAGRRGSYEQYF. The CDR3 DNA follows: TGTGCCAGCAGTTTATGGGCGGGACTAGCGGGACGGCGGGGCTCCTACGAGCAGTACTTC. The genes are TRBV27 and TRBJ2-7, with 13 bases that match TRBD2. This CDR3 has 20 residues. The J segment lost 0 bases and the V segment lost 1 base, leaving 12 bases of the junction unmatched. CDR1 is MNHEY, CDR2 SMNVEV, per germline (reference sequence).

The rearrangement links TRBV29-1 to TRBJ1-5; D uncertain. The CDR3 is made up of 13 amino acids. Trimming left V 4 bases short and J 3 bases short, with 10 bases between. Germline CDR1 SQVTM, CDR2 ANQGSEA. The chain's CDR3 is CSVGGDLNQPQHF. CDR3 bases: TGCAGCGTTGGTGGGGATCTCAATCAGCCCCAGCATTTT.

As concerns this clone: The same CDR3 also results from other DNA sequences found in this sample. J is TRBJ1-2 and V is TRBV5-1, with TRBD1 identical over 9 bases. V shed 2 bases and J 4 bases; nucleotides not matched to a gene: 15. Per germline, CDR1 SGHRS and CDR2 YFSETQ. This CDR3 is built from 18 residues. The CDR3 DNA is TGCGCCAGCAGCTTAAACCCTCCGGACAGGGGTTACCTCTATGGCTACACCTTC. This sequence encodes CASSLNPPDRGYLYGYTF.

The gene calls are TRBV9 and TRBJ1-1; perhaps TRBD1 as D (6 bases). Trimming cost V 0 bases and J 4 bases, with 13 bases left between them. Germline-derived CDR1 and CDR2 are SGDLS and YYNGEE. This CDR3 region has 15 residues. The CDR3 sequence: CASSVAEGGGTEAFF. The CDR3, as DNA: TGTGCCAGCAGCGTAGCGGAAGGGGGAGGCACTGAAGCTTTCTTT.

The CDR3 reads CASSRDREDTEAFF. Here the CDR3 DNA reads TGTGCCAGCAGCCGGGACAGGGAGGACACTGAAGCTTTCTTT. The chain couples TRBV7-9 to TRBJ1-1; 9 bases map to TRBD1. After removal of 5 bases from V and 3 bases from J, the junction contained 4 bases not matched to a gene. The germline V gene has CDR1 SEHNR and CDR2 FQNEAQ (reference sequence). The CDR3 consists of 14 residues.

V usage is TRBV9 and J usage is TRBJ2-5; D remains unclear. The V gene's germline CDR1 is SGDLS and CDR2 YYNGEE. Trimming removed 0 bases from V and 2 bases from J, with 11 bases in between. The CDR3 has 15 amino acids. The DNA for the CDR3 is TGTGCCAGCAGCGTAGGAGGTGTCGGGCAAGAGACCCAGTACTTC. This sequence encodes CASSVGGVGQETQYF.

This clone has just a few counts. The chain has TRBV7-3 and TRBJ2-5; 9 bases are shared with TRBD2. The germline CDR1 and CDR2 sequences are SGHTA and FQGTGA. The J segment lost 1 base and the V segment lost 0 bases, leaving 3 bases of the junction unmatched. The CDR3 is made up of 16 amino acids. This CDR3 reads CASSLTAGGPQETQYF. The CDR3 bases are TGTGCCAGCAGCTTAACGGCGGGGGGGCCCCAAGAGACCCAGTACTTC. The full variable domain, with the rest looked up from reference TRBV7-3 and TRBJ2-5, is GAGVSQTPSNKVTEKGKYVELRCDPISGHTALYWYRQSLGQGPEFLIYFQGTGAADDSGLPNDRFFAVRPEGSVSTLKIQRTERGDSAVYLCASSLTAGGPQETQYFGPGTRLLVL.